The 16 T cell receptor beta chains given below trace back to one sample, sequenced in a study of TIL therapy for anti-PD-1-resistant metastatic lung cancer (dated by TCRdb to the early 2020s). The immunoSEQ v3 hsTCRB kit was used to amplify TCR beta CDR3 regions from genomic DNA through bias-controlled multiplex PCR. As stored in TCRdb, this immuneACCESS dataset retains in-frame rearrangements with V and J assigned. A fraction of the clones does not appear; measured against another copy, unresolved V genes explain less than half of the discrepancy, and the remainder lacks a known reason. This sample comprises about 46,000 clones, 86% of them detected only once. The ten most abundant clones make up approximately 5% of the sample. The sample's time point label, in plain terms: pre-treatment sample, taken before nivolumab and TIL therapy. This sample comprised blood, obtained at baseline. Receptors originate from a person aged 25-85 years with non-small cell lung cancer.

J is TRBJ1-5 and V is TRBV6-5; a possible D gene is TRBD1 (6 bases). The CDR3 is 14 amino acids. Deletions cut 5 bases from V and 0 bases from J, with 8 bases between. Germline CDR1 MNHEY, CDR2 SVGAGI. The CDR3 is CASSRGGSNQPQHF. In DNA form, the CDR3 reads TGTGCCAGCAGTAGAGGGGGTAGCAATCAGCCCCAGCATTTT.

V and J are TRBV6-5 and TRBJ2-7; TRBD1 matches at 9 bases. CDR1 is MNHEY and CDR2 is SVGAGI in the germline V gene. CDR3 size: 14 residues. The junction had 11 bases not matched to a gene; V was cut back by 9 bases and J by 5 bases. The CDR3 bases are TGTGCCAGTAAAACCGGGACAGGGTCCAACGAGCAGTACTTC. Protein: CASKTGTGSNEQYF.

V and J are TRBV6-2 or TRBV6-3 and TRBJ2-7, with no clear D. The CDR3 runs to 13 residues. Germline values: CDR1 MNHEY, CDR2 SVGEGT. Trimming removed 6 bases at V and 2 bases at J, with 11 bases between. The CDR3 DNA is TGTGCCAGCAGCTCTAACCGGGCCTACGAGCAGTACTTC. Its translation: CASSSNRAYEQYF.

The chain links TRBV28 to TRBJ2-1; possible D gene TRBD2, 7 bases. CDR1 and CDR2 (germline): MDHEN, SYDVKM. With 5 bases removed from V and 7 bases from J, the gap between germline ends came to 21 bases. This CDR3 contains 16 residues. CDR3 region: CASSTRRGRGLNEQFF. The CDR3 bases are TGTGCCAGCAGTACCCGGCGGGGGCGAGGGTTAAATGAGCAGTTCTTC. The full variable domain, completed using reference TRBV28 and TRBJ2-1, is DVKVTQSSRYLVKRTGEKVFLECVQDMDHENMFWYRQDPGLGLRLIYFSYDVKMKEKGDIPEGYSVSREKKERFSLILESASTNQTSMYLCASSTRRGRGLNEQFFGPGTRLTVL.

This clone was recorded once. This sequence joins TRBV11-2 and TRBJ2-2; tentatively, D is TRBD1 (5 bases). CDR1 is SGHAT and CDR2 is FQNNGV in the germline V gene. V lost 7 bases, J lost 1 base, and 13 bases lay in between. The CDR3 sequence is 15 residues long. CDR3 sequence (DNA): TGTGCCAGCACCCGCGTGGGGCTGAACACCGGGGAGCTGTTTTTT. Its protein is CASTRVGLNTGELFF.

The CDR3 loop is CASNRGLLNTEAFF. The DNA of the CDR3 is TGTGCCAGCAACAGGGGCCTATTGAACACTGAAGCTTTCTTT. The chain uses TRBV5-6 and TRBJ1-1, with 7 nucleotides matching TRBD1. J gave up 0 bases and V 6 bases, and 5 bases lay outside the gene matches. The length of the CDR3 is 14 residues. From germline, CDR1 is SGHDT and CDR2 YYEEEE.

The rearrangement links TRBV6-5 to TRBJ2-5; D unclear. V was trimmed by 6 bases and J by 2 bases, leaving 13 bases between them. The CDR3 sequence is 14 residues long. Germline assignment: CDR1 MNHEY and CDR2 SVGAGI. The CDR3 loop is CASRLTEAQETQYF. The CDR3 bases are TGTGCCAGCAGGCTCACAGAAGCGCAAGAGACCCAGTACTTC.

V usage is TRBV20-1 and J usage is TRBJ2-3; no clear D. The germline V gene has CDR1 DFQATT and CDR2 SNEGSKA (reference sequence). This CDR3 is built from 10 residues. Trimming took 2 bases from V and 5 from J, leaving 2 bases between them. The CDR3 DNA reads TGCAGTGCTAGAATAGATACGCAGTATTTT. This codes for CSARIDTQYF.

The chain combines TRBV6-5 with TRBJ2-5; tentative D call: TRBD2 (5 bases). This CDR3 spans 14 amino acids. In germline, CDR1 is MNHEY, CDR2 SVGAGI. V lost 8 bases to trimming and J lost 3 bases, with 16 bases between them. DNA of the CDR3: TGTGCCAGCCGCTACTATCCGGGAAAAGAGACCCAGTACTTC. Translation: CASRYYPGKETQYF.

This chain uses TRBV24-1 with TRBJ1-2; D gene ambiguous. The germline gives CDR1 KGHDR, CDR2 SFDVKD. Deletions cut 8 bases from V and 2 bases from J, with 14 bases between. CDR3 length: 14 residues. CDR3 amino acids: CATTDPDPNYGYTF. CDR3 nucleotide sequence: TGTGCCACCACAGACCCCGACCCAAACTATGGCTACACCTTC.

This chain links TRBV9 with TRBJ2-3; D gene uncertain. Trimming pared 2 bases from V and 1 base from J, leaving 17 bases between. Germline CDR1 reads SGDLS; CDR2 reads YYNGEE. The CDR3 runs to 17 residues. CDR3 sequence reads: CASSVQRTWKRTDTQYF. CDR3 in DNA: TGTGCCAGCAGCGTTCAAAGGACGTGGAAACGCACAGATACGCAGTATTTT.

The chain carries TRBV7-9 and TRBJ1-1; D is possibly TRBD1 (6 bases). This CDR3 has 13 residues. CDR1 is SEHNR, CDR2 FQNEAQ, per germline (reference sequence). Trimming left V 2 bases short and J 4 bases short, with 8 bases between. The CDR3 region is CASSLPGATEAFF. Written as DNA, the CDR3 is TGTGCCAGCAGCTTACCAGGGGCCACTGAAGCTTTCTTT.

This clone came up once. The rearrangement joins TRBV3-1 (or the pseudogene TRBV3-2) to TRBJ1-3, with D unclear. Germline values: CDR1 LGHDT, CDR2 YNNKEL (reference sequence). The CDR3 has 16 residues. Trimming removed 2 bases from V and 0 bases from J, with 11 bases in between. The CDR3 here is CASSQSRMLSGNTIYF. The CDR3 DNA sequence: TGTGCCAGCAGCCAATCGCGGATGCTCTCTGGAAACACCATATATTTT.

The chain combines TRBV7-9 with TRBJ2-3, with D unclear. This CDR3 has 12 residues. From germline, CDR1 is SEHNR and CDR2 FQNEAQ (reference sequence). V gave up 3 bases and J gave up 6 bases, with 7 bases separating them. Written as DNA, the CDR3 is TGTGCCAGCAGCTTTGGTATGGATACGCAGTATTTT. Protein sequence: CASSFGMDTQYF.

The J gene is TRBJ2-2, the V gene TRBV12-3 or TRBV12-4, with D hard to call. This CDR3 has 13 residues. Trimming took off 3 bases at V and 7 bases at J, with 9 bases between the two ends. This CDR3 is CASSFFVDGELFF. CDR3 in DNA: TGTGCCAGCAGTTTTTTCGTTGACGGGGAGCTGTTTTTT.

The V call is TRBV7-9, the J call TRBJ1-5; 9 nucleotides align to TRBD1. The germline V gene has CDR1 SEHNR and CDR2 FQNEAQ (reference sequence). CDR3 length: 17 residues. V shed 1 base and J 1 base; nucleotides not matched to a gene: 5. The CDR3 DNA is TGTGCCAGCAGCTTAGGATCCGGGACAGGGAGCAATCAGCCCCAGCATTTT. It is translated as CASSLGSGTGSNQPQHF.